The 8 T cell receptor beta chains below were found in one sample sequenced in a study of blood T cell repertoires in COVID-19. Assay used: immunoSEQ multiplex PCR; TCRdb lists only in-frame clones, some missing. This table holds about 68,000 clones, just under 80% found once. Sample: peripheral blood. These receptors were collected from a woman aged 60-70 years with acute or convalescent COVID-19.

This clone was counted once. CDR3: CASRGVTNEKLFF. CDR3 DNA: TGTGCCAGCAGAGGGGTAACTAATGAAAAACTGTTTTTT. The V gene is TRBV6-5, the J gene TRBJ1-4; the D gene is possibly TRBD1 (5 bases). Germline lookup yields CDR1 MNHEY and CDR2 SVGAGI. This CDR3 contains 13 residues. V lost 6 bases and J lost 1, with 6 bases in between.

The chain recombines TRBV5-1 with TRBJ2-3; D is perhaps TRBD1 (5 bases). Germline values: CDR1 SGHRS, CDR2 YFSETQ. V lost 6 bases and J lost 1, with 9 bases in between. There are 13 residues in the CDR3. This CDR3 reads CASTLGGTDTQYF. The CDR3 DNA sequence: TGCGCCAGCACCTTAGGGGGCACAGATACGCAGTATTTT.

The J gene is TRBJ2-7, the V gene TRBV6-2 or TRBV6-3; tentative D call: TRBD1 (6 bases). V lost 2 bases, J lost 3 bases, and 23 bases lay in between. Germline CDR1 reads MNHEY; CDR2 reads SVGEGT. The length of the CDR3 is 18 residues. CDR3 nucleotide sequence: TGTGCCAGCAGTTACGATTGGGGACGACAGGAGCTATACTACGAGCAGTACTTC. This gives the protein CASSYDWGRQELYYEQYF.

The genes are TRBV3-1 (or the pseudogene TRBV3-2) and TRBJ2-4, with a possible D match to TRBD1 (5 bases). CDR1 is LGHDT, CDR2 YNNKEL, per germline (reference sequence). The CDR3 totals 14 residues. V lost 8 bases to trimming and J lost 4 bases, with 15 bases between them. CDR3 protein: CASSSDIRKNIQYF. The CDR3 region has the DNA TGTGCCAGCTCTTCGGACATAAGGAAAAACATTCAGTACTTC.

The genes are TRBV9 and TRBJ2-3, with 7 bases identical to TRBD2. V was clipped by 3 bases and J by 9 bases; unmatched bases: 4. This CDR3 has 12 residues. Per germline, CDR1 SGDLS and CDR2 YYNGEE. Here the CDR3 DNA reads TGTGCCAGCAGCGAGGGAGGGCGGACGCAGTATTTT. It encodes CASSEGGRTQYF.

This CDR3 is CASSYLGQGPHGQYF. As DNA, the CDR3 is TGTGCCAGCAGTTATCTAGGACAGGGGCCCCATGGGCAGTACTTC. The V call is TRBV6-5, the J call TRBJ2-7; the match to TRBD1 covers 9 bases. After removal of 3 bases from V and 9 bases from J, the junction contained 12 bases not matched to a gene. Germline CDR1 and CDR2: MNHEY and SVGAGI. The CDR3 length is 15 residues.

The chain uses TRBV4-3 and TRBJ1-2; weak D call: TRBD1 (6 bases). Between the trimmed V and J ends, which lost 9 bases and 8 bases, there was a span of 22 bases. The length of the CDR3 is 14 residues. In germline, CDR1 is LGHNA, CDR2 YSLEER. In DNA, the CDR3 is TGCGCCAGTAAATACAGGGAATCTCAGTACGGCTACACCTTC. Residues: CASKYRESQYGYTF.

The V gene is TRBV5-1, the J gene TRBJ1-3; D possibly corresponds to TRBD1 (6 bases). This CDR3 contains 15 residues. CDR1 SGHRS and CDR2 YFSETQ come from the germline V gene. Trimming removed 4 bases from V and 0 bases from J, with 11 bases in between. DNA of the CDR3: TGCGCCAGCAGCCTGGACAGACACTCTGGAAACACCATATATTTT. Protein product: CASSLDRHSGNTIYF.